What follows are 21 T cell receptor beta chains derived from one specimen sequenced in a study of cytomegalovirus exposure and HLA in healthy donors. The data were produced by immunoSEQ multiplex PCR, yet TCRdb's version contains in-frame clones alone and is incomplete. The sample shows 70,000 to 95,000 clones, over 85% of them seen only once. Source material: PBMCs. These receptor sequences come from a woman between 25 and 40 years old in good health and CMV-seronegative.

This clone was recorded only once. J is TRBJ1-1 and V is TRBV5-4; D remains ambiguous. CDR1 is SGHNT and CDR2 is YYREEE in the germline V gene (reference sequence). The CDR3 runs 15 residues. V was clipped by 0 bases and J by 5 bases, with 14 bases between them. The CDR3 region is CASSLASRERTEAFF. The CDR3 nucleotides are TGTGCCAGCAGCTTGGCCTCGAGGGAGAGGACTGAAGCTTTCTTT. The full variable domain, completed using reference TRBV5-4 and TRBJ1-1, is ETGVTQSPTHLIKTRGQQVTLRCSSQSGHNTVSWYQQALGQGPQFIFQYYREEENGRGNFPPRFSGLQFPNYSSELNVNALELDDSALYLCASSLASRERTEAFFGQGTRLTVV.

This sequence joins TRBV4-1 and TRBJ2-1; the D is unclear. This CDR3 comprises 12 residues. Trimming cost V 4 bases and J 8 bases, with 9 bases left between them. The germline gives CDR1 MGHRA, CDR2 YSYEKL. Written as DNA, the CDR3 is TGCGCCAGCAGCCGCGACACCTATGAGCAGTTCTTC. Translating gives CASSRDTYEQFF.

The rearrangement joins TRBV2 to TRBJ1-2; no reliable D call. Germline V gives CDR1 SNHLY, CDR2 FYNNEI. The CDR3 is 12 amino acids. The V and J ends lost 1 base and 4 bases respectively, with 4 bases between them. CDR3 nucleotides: TGTGCCAGCAGTGAAGACACCTATGGCTACACCTTC. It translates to CASSEDTYGYTF.

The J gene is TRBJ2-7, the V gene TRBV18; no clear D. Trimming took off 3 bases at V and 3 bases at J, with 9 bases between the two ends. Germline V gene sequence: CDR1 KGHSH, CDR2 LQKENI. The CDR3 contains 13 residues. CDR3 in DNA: TGTGCCAGCTCACCTGAGCCGTTCTACGAGCAGTACTTC. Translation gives CASSPEPFYEQYF. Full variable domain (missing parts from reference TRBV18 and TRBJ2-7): NAGVMQNPRHLVRRRGQEARLRCSPMKGHSHVYWYRQLPEEGLKFMVYLQKENIIDESGMPKERFSAEFPKEGPSILRIQQVVRGDSAAYFCASSPEPFYEQYFGPGTRLTVT.

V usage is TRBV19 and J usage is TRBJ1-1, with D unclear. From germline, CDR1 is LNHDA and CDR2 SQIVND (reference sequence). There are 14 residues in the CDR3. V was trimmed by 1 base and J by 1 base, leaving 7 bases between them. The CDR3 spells CASSIVGGNTEAFF. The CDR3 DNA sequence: TGTGCCAGTAGTATAGTAGGAGGGAACACTGAAGCTTTCTTT. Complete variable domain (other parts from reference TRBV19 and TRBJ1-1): DGGITQSPKYLFRKEGQNVTLSCEQNLNHDAMYWYRQDPGQGLRLIYYSQIVNDFQKGDIAEGYSVSREKKESFPLTVTSAQKNPTAFYLCASSIVGGNTEAFFGQGTRLTVV.

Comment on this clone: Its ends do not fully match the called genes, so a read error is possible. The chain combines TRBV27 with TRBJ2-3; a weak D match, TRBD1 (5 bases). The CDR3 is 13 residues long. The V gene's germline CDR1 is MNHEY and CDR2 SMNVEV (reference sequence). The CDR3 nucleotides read TGTGCCAGCAGACCGGACACCACAAATACGCAGTATTTT. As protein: CASRPDTTNTQYF.

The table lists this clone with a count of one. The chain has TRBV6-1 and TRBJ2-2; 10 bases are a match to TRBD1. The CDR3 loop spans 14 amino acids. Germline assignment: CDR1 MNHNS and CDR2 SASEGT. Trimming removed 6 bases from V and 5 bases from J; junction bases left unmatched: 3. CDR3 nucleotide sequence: TGTGCCAGCAGCGGACAGGGGGAGACCGGGGAGCTGTTTTTT. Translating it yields CASSGQGETGELFF.

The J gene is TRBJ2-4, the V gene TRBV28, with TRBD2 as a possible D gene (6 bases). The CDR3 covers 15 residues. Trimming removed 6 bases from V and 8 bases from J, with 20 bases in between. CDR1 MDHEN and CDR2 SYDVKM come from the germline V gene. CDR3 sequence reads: CASSTQAGGTDIQYF. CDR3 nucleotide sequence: TGTGCCAGCAGCACACAAGCCGGAGGGACTGACATTCAGTACTTC.

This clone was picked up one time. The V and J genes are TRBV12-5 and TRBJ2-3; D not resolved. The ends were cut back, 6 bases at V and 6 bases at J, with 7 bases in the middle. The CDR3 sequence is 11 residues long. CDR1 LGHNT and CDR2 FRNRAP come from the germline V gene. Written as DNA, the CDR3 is TGTGCTAGTGGACCCGGGGATACGCAGTATTTT. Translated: CASGPGDTQYF.

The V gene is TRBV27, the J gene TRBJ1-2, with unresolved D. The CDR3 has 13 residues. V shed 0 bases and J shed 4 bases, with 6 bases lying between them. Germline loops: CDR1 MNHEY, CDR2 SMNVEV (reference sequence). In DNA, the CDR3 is TGTGCCAGCAGTTTATCCGGAGCCTATGGCTACACCTTC. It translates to CASSLSGAYGYTF.

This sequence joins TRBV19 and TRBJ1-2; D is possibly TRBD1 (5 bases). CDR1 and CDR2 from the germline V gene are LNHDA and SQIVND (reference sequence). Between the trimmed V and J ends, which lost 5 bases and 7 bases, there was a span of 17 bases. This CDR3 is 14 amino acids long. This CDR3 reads CASSPTPAGFGYTF. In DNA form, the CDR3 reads TGTGCCAGTAGTCCGACACCAGCAGGGTTTGGCTACACCTTC. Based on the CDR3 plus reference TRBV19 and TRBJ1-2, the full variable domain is DGGITQSPKYLFRKEGQNVTLSCEQNLNHDAMYWYRQDPGQGLRLIYYSQIVNDFQKGDIAEGYSVSREKKESFPLTVTSAQKNPTAFYLCASSPTPAGFGYTFGSGTRLTVV.

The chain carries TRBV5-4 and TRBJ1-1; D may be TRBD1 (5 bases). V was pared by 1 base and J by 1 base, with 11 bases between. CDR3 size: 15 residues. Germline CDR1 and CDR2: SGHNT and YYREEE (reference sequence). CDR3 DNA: TGTGCCAGCAGCTTGTCTCGGACATCGAACACTGAAGCTTTCTTT. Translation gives CASSLSRTSNTEAFF.

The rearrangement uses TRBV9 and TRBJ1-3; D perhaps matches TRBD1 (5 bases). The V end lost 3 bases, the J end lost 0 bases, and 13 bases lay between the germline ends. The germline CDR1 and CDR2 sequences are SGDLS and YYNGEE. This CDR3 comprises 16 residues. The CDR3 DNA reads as TGTGCCAGCAGCGATAGGGGCGATCCCTCTGGAAACACCATATATTTT. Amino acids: CASSDRGDPSGNTIYF.

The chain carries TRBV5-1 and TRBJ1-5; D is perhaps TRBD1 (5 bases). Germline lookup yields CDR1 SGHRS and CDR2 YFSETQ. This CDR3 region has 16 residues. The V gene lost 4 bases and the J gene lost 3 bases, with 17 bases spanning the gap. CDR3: CASSPDPGYANQPQHF. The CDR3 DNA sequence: TGCGCCAGCAGCCCAGATCCAGGGTACGCCAATCAGCCCCAGCATTTT.

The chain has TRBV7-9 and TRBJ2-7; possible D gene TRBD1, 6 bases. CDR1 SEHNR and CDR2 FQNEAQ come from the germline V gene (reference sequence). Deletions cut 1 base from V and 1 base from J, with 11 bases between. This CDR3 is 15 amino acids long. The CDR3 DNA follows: TGTGCCAGCAGCTTAGGGGGGACATATTCCTACGAGCAGTACTTC. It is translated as CASSLGGTYSYEQYF.

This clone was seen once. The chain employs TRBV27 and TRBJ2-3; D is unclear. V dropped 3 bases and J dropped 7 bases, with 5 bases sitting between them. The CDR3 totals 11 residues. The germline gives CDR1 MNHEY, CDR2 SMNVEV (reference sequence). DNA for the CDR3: TGTGCCAGCAGTTTCCGTCATACGCAGTATTTT. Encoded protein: CASSFRHTQYF.

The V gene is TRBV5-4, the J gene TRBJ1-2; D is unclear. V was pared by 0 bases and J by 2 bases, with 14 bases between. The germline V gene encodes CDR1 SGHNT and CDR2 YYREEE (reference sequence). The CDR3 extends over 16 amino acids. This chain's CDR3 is CASSLAAVSHNYGYTF. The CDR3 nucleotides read TGTGCCAGCAGCTTGGCCGCTGTCAGTCACAACTATGGCTACACCTTC.

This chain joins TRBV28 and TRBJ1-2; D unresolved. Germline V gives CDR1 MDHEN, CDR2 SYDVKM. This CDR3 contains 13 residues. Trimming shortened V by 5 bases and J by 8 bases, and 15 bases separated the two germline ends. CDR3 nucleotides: TGTGCCAGCAGTCCCGGGTCCCCGGGGGGCTACACCTTC. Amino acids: CASSPGSPGGYTF.

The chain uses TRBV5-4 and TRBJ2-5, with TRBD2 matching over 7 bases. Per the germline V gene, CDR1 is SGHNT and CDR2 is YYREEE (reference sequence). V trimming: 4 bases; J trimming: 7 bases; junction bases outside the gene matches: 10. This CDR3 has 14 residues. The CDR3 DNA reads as TGTGCCAGCAGCCGCGTAGGGAGGGACGGGACCCAGTACTTC. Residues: CASSRVGRDGTQYF.

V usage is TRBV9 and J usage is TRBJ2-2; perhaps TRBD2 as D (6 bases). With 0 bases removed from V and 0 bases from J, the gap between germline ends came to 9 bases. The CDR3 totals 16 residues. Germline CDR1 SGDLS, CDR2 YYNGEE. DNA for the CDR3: TGTGCCAGCAGCGTAGTACCGGGGGCGAACACCGGGGAGCTGTTTTTT. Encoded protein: CASSVVPGANTGELFF.

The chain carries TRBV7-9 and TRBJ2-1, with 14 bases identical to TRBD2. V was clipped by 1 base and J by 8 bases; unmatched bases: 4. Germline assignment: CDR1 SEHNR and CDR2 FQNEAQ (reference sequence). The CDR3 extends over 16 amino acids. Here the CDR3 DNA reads TGTGCCAGCAGCTTAGAGGGGGGACTAGCGGGAGATGAGCAGTTCTTC. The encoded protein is CASSLEGGLAGDEQFF.